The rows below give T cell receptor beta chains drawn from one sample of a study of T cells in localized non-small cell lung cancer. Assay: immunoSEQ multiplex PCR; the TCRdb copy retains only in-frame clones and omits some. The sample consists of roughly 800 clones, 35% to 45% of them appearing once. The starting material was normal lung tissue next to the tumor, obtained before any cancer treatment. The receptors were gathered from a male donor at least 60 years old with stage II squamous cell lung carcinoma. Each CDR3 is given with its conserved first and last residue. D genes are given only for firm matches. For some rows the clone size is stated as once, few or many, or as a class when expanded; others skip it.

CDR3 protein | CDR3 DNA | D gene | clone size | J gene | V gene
CASVMRREVGTDTQYF | TGTGCCAGCGTCATGCGGCGGGAAGTGGGCACAGATACGCAGTATTTT | - | few | TRBJ2-3 | TRBV9
CASSFLRGREETQYF | TGTGCCAGCAGTTTCCTGCGGGGCAGGGAAGAGACCCAGTACTTC | - | few | TRBJ2-5 | TRBV28
CASNNRGRTTEAFF | TGTGCCAGCAACAACAGGGGCAGAACCACTGAAGCTTTCTTT | TRBD1 | few | TRBJ1-1 | TRBV28
CASDRGPYNEQFF | TGTGCCAGTGACAGGGGACCCTACAATGAGCAGTTCTTC | TRBD1 | - | TRBJ2-1 | TRBV9
CASSSGGPGNTIYF | TGTGCCAGCAGTAGCGGGGGCCCTGGAAACACCATATATTTT | - | - | TRBJ1-3 | TRBV28